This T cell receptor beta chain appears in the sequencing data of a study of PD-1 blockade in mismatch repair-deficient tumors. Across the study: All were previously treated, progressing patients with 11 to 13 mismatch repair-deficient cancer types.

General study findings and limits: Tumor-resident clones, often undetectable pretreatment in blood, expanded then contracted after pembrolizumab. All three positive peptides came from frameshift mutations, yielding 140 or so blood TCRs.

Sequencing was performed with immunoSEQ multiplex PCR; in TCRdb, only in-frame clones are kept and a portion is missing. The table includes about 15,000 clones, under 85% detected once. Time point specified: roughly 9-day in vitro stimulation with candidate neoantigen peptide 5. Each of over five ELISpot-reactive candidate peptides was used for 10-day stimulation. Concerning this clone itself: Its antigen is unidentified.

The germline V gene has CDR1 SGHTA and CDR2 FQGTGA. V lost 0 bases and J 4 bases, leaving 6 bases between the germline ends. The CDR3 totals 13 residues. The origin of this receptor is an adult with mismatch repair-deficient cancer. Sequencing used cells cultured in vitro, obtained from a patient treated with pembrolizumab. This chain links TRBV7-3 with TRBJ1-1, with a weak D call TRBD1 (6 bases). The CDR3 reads CASSLTGGTEAFF. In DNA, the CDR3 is TGTGCCAGCAGCTTAACAGGGGGCACTGAAGCTTTCTTT. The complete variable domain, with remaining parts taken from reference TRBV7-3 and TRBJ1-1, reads GAGVSQTPSNKVTEKGKYVELRCDPISGHTALYWYRQSLGQGPEFLIYFQGTGAADDSGLPNDRFFAVRPEGSVSTLKIQRTERGDSAVYLCASSLTGGTEAFFGQGTRLTVV.